The source of this T cell receptor beta chain is a study of shared clonotypes between healthy human individuals. Every subset's genomic DNA went evenly onto several immunoSEQ plates. Only in-frame clones appear in the TCRdb table, and some are missing; sequencing was by immunoSEQ multiplex PCR. The table records approximately 2.5 million clones, over 85% of them present only once. This CDR3 comprises 12 residues. Germline V gene sequence: CDR1 MDHEN, CDR2 SYDVKM. Trimming removed 1 base at V and 4 bases at J, with 3 bases between. Worth noting for this clone: The antigen is not known.

General study results and limits: Researchers found naive subsets generally carried larger estimated richness than memory subsets. In having few donors, the study represented limited genetic and exposure-history diversity.

The rearrangement joins TRBV28 to TRBJ2-3; D not certain. Material: naive CD4+ T cells from PBMCs. Described subset: CD45RA+ positively selected. The TCR originated in a man between 18 and 29 years old in good health. Some clones in this sample may be carry-over from other donors' samples. In nucleotides, the CDR3 is TGTGCCAGCAGTTTATTTTCAGATACGCAGTATTTT. Translating it yields CASSLFSDTQYF.